What follows are 15 T cell receptor beta chains derived from one specimen sequenced in a study of cytomegalovirus exposure and HLA in healthy donors. 60 Vbeta and 13 Jbeta primers were used in PCR. Profiled with immunoSEQ multiplex PCR; TCRdb holds only in-frame clones, not every one. Of under 150,000 clones listed, just over 75% were seen once; the top ten hold around 1.8%. The specimen was PBMCs. These receptors originate from a woman aged 50 to 60 in good health and CMV-seronegative.

The rearrangement uses TRBV5-1 and TRBJ2-7; a weak D match, TRBD2 (6 bases). This CDR3 spans 13 amino acids. Trimming stripped 6 bases from V and 0 bases from J, with 10 bases between. CDR1 and CDR2 from the germline V gene are SGHRS and YFSETQ. This chain's CDR3 is CASNGGASYEQYF. DNA for the CDR3: TGCGCCAGCAATGGAGGGGCCTCCTACGAGCAGTACTTC.

The chain carries TRBV6-5 and TRBJ1-2; D unclear. The CDR3 is made up of 14 amino acids. Germline loops: CDR1 MNHEY, CDR2 SVGAGI. V lost 6 bases, J lost 5 bases, and 16 bases lay in between. CDR3 bases: TGTGCCAGCAGCCGCGAGGGCACATTGTATGGCTACACCTTC. Translation: CASSREGTLYGYTF.

This clone was seen more than once but under ten times. The rearrangement uses TRBV18 and TRBJ1-2; D unclear. This CDR3 region has 16 residues. Trimming took 2 bases from V and 0 from J, leaving 13 bases between them. Germline values: CDR1 KGHSH, CDR2 LQKENI. The CDR3, as DNA: TGTGCCAGCTCACCAGGGAGTGGCGGCTCTAACTATGGCTACACCTTC. It translates to CASSPGSGGSNYGYTF.

The genes are TRBV5-4 and TRBJ1-1, with D tentatively TRBD1 (5 bases). From germline, CDR1 is SGHNT and CDR2 YYREEE (reference sequence). V lost 3 bases and J 1 base, leaving 16 bases between the germline ends. This CDR3 has 16 amino acids. The CDR3 sequence is CASSSPSAGWNTEAFF. CDR3 nucleotide sequence: TGTGCCAGCAGCTCCCCCTCGGCAGGGTGGAACACTGAAGCTTTCTTT.

The chain links TRBV6-6 to TRBJ1-1; a weak D match, TRBD1 (5 bases). In germline, CDR1 is MNHNY, CDR2 SVGAGI (reference sequence). V was shortened by 3 bases and J by 0 bases, with 11 bases between the two germline ends. CDR3 length equals 15 residues. The DNA of the CDR3 is TGTGCCAGCAGTTATCAGACAGACTTGAACACTGAAGCTTTCTTT. Protein: CASSYQTDLNTEAFF.

The chain carries TRBV19 and TRBJ1-5; 10 nucleotides align to TRBD1. The ends lost 2 bases at V and 6 bases at J; junction bases unmatched: 7. Germline V gives CDR1 LNHDA, CDR2 SQIVND (reference sequence). This CDR3 is 16 amino acids long. The CDR3 region has the DNA TGTGCCAGTAGTATACCGACAGGGGGCGGGAGTCAGCCCCAGCATTTT. It codes for CASSIPTGGGSQPQHF. The full variable domain, its missing parts supplied by reference TRBV19 and TRBJ1-5, is DGGITQSPKYLFRKEGQNVTLSCEQNLNHDAMYWYRQDPGQGLRLIYYSQIVNDFQKGDIAEGYSVSREKKESFPLTVTSAQKNPTAFYLCASSIPTGGGSQPQHFGDGTRLSIL.

This clone was counted once. V and J are TRBV29-1 and TRBJ1-4; D not resolved. The germline V gene encodes CDR1 SQVTM and CDR2 ANQGSEA. Trimming took off 2 bases at V and 0 bases at J, with 7 bases between the two ends. This CDR3 has 14 amino acids. The CDR3 here is CSVELASTNEKLFF. Here the CDR3 DNA reads TGCAGCGTTGAATTGGCCTCAACTAATGAAAAACTGTTTTTT.

V is TRBV4-2 and J is TRBJ2-2; TRBD2 matches 9 bases. This CDR3 has 21 residues. CDR1 and CDR2 (germline): LGHNA, YNFKEQ. Losses at the gene ends were 0 bases for V and 5 bases for J; bases not matched to a gene: 19. The DNA for the CDR3 is TGTGCCAGCAGCCAAGAACCCCAAGTTGGGACTAGCAGTAAAATGACCGGGGAGCTGTTTTTT. Protein: CASSQEPQVGTSSKMTGELFF.

The chain employs TRBV5-1 and TRBJ1-1, with D perhaps TRBD1 (5 bases). The V and J ends lost 7 bases and 5 bases respectively, with 15 bases between them. CDR3 length: 13 amino acids. Germline CDR1 and CDR2: SGHRS and YFSETQ. The CDR3 nucleotides are TGCGCCAGCGGGAGGGATGGGGCAACTGAAGCTTTCTTT. This gives the protein CASGRDGATEAFF.

The CDR3 region has the DNA TGCAGCGTTGATGACCCCAGGGATCATGGCTACACCTTC. It encodes CSVDDPRDHGYTF. The chain combines TRBV29-1 with TRBJ1-2; possible D gene TRBD1, 5 bases. The CDR3 consists of 13 residues. Germline V CDR1 and CDR2: SQVTM, ANQGSEA. V lost 3 bases, J lost 6 bases, and 14 bases lay in between. Full variable domain (remainder filled in from reference TRBV29-1 and TRBJ1-2): SAVISQKPSRDICQRGTSLTIQCQVDSQVTMMFWYRQQPGQSLTLIATANQGSEATYESGFVIDKFPISRPNLTFSTLTVSNMSPEDSSIYLCSVDDPRDHGYTFGSGTRLTVV.

The chain links TRBV5-1 to TRBJ2-7, with 7 positions matching TRBD2. This CDR3 contains 17 residues. The germline gives CDR1 SGHRS, CDR2 YFSETQ. The V and J ends lost 7 bases and 3 bases, in that order; junction bases with no gene match: 19. The CDR3 nucleotides read TGCGCCAGCGCCCTCGGCCGCGCGGGCGGGAGTGGCTACGAGCAGTACTTC. Amino acid sequence: CASALGRAGGSGYEQYF.

This clone was seen a single time. The chain employs TRBV4-3 and TRBJ1-1; 7 positions match TRBD1. V shed 0 bases and J 2 bases; nucleotides not matched to a gene: 12. Germline CDR1 and CDR2: LGHNA and YSLEER. This CDR3 is 18 amino acids long. The CDR3 region is CASSQENRGPGVNTEAFF. The CDR3, as DNA: TGCGCCAGCAGCCAAGAGAACAGGGGACCAGGCGTAAACACTGAAGCTTTCTTT.

This chain uses TRBV4-2 with TRBJ2-7; 9 nucleotides agree with TRBD2. Trimming at V came to 3 bases and at J to 6 bases, leaving 9 bases not matched to a gene. CDR1 is LGHNA, CDR2 YNFKEQ, per germline. This CDR3 is built from 15 residues. The CDR3 DNA follows: TGTGCCAGCAGCCATGGCGGGGGGGCGGGAGGCGAGCAGTACTTC. Translating it yields CASSHGGGAGGEQYF.

The chain couples TRBV5-5 to TRBJ2-2; TRBD2 aligns across 16 bases. The V segment lost 4 bases and the J segment 3 bases; nucleotides outside the gene matches: 6. This CDR3 spans 18 amino acids. Germline CDR1 SGHKS, CDR2 YYEKEE (reference sequence). The CDR3 protein is CASSPGLAGGPDTGELFF. The CDR3 nucleotides read TGTGCCAGCAGCCCGGGACTAGCGGGAGGGCCTGACACCGGGGAGCTGTTTTTT.

V is TRBV4-3 and J is TRBJ2-3; no clear D. CDR1 and CDR2 from the germline V gene are LGHNA and YSLEER. Trimming cost V 2 bases and J 2 bases, with 11 bases left between them. The CDR3 runs to 15 residues. The chain's CDR3 is CASSQRRHHTDTQYF. CDR3 bases: TGCGCCAGCAGCCAAAGGCGGCATCACACAGATACGCAGTATTTT.